This T cell receptor beta chain was recorded in a study of cytomegalovirus exposure and HLA in healthy donors. Study outcomes and limitations: The study listed some 160 cytomegalovirus-associated TCR beta chains. Later, an analysis found that TCR clusters from the first cohort tended to co-occur in the roughly 120 validation repertoires.

The length of the CDR3 is 15 residues. J gave up 7 bases and V 1 base, and 2 bases lay outside the gene matches. The germline V gene has CDR1 SGHAT and CDR2 FQNNGV. This clone has only one observation. Its antigen is as yet unknown. Profiling relied on immunoSEQ multiplex PCR, and the TCRdb table lists in-frame clones only, not all of them. This table has 95,000 to 150,000 clones, approximately 87% appearing once. Sequenced: PBMCs. The receptor was derived from a woman under 40 in good health and CMV-seronegative. This chain uses TRBV11-2 with TRBJ1-6; TRBD1 aligns across 9 bases. The DNA of the CDR3 is TGTGCCAGCAGCTTAGCTGGGACAGGGAATTCACCCCTCCACTTT. Protein product: CASSLAGTGNSPLHF.